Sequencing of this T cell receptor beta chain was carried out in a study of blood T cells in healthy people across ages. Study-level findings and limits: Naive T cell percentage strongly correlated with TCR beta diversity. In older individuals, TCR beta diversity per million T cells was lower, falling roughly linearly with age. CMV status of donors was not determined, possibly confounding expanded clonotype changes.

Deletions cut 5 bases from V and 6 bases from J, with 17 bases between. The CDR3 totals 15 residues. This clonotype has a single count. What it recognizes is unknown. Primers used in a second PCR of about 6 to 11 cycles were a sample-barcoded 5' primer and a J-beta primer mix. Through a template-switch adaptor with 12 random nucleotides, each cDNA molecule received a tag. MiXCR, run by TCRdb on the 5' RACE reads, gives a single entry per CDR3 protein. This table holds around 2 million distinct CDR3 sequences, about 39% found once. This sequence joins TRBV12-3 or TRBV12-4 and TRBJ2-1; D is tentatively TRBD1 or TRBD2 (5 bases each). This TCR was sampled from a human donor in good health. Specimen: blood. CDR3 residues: CASSPLGGLVNEQFF. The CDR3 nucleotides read TGTGCCAGCAGTCCCCTTGGGGGTTTGGTCAATGAGCAGTTCTTC.